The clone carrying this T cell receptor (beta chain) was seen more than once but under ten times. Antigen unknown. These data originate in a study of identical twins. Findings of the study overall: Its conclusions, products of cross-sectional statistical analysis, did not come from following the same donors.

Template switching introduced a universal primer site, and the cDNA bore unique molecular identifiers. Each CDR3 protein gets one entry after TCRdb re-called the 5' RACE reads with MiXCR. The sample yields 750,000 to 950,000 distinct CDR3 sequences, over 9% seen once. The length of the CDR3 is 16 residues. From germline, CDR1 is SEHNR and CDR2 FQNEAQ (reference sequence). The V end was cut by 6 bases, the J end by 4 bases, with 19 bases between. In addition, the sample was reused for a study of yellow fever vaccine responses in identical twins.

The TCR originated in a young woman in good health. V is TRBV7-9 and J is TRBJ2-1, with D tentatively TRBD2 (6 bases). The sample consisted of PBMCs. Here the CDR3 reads CASRQPRRAGYNEQFF. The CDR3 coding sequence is TGTGCCAGCAGGCAACCCAGACGGGCGGGATACAATGAGCAGTTCTTC.